Each of the 32 T cell receptor beta chains below was sequenced from the same sample in a study of cytomegalovirus exposure and HLA in healthy donors (dated by TCRdb to about 2017). The method behind the library was the immunoSEQ multiplex PCR assay. TCRdb stores this immuneACCESS table with in-frame sequences only. Part of the clones is absent; in the studies checked, under half of the shortfall reflects unresolved V genes, and no reason is known for the rest. The sample has 150,000 to 200,000 clones on record, 84% of them singletons. Around 15% of the sample belongs to the ten largest clones. Input material: PBMCs. Receptors originate from a woman aged 25 to 39 in good health and CMV-seropositive.

This sequence joins TRBV13 and TRBJ2-3; D perhaps matches TRBD2 (6 bases). V gave up 1 base and J gave up 5 bases, with 16 bases separating them. CDR3 length equals 16 residues. The V gene's germline CDR1 is PRHDT and CDR2 FYEKMQ (reference sequence). CDR3: CASSLESGSLEDTQYF. DNA of the CDR3: TGTGCCAGCAGCTTAGAGTCCGGGAGCTTGGAAGATACGCAGTATTTT.

This clone has more than one count but fewer than ten. The genes are TRBV18 and TRBJ2-2; D is possibly TRBD1 (6 bases). The germline V gene encodes CDR1 KGHSH and CDR2 LQKENI. This CDR3 region has 15 residues. V lost 4 bases to trimming and J lost 3 bases, with 12 bases between them. CDR3 residues: CASSQIRGYTGELFF. CDR3 in DNA: TGTGCCAGCTCACAAATCAGGGGATACACCGGGGAGCTGTTTTTT.

The rearrangement uses TRBV15 and TRBJ1-4; D call uncertain. Germline V gene sequence: CDR1 LNHNV, CDR2 YYDKDF (reference sequence). Trimming removed 2 bases from V and 0 bases from J, with 10 bases in between. The CDR3 runs 16 residues. DNA of the CDR3: TGTGCCACCAGCAGATTTCAGGTTGCAACTAATGAAAAACTGTTTTTT. Translating it yields CATSRFQVATNEKLFF.

The chain has TRBV5-1 and TRBJ2-3, with D uncertain. CDR1 and CDR2 from the germline V gene are SGHRS and YFSETQ. The CDR3 contains 15 residues. Deletions cut 2 bases from V and 6 bases from J, with 16 bases between. The CDR3 here is CASSLNGVSSDTQYF. Written as DNA, the CDR3 is TGCGCCAGCAGCTTAAACGGTGTTAGTTCGGATACGCAGTATTTT.

The V gene is TRBV5-6, the J gene TRBJ1-2; unclear D gene. Trimming cost V 4 bases and J 1 base, with 11 bases left between them. The CDR3 runs to 14 residues. Germline lookup yields CDR1 SGHDT and CDR2 YYEEEE. The CDR3: CASSKFQVNYGYTF. For the CDR3, the DNA is TGTGCCAGCAGCAAATTCCAGGTTAACTATGGCTACACCTTC.

Turning to this clone: A junction end diverges from the germline sequence, so it may reflect a read error. Here the CDR3 DNA reads TGTGCTAGCAGCGAGAGTAGCAATCAGCCCCAGCATTTT. This codes for CASSESSNQPQHF. The rearrangement links TRBV7-7 to TRBJ1-5, with D uncertain. This CDR3 is 13 amino acids long. CDR1 and CDR2 from the germline V gene are SSHAT and FNYEAQ (reference sequence).

The chain uses TRBV5-1 and TRBJ1-2; a weak D match, TRBD1 (6 bases). CDR3 length: 12 residues. V lost 4 bases and J lost 5, with 9 bases in between. Germline V gene sequence: CDR1 SGHRS, CDR2 YFSETQ. This chain's CDR3 is CASSGGQYGYTF. In nucleotides, the CDR3 is TGCGCCAGCAGCGGAGGACAGTATGGCTACACCTTC.

To note about this clone: At one of its ends the junction is not consistent with the germline gene, which may arise from a read error. CDR3 protein: CSPGGQGPF. CDR3 bases: TGCAGCCCAGGGGGACAAGGACCTTTC. V gene TRBV29-1 combines with J gene TRBJ1-2; TRBD1 matches at 7 bases. Germline values: CDR1 SQVTM, CDR2 ANQGSEA. The CDR3 is made up of 9 amino acids.

The chain uses TRBV25-1 and TRBJ1-4; D is undetermined. The V and J ends lost 5 bases and 0 bases respectively, with 10 bases between them. The length of the CDR3 is 15 residues. Germline V lookup: CDR1 MGHDK, CDR2 SYGVNS. CDR3 coding DNA: TGTGCCAGCAGTAAAACAGCTGCAACTAATGAAAAACTGTTTTTT. Protein sequence: CASSKTAATNEKLFF.

CDR3: CSARKLDTEAFF. CDR3 nucleotides: TGCAGCGCTAGGAAACTGGACACTGAAGCTTTCTTT. This chain connects TRBV29-1 to TRBJ1-1; D is undetermined. Per germline, CDR1 SQVTM and CDR2 ANQGSEA. The ends were cut back, 7 bases at V and 3 bases at J, with 12 bases in the middle. The CDR3 has 12 amino acids.

Regarding this clone: Within the sample, other DNA sequences also encode this same CDR3. The chain links TRBV28 to TRBJ2-7; D possibly corresponds to TRBD1 (6 bases). The CDR3 has 13 residues. V was shortened by 2 bases and J by 4 bases, with 9 bases between the two germline ends. Germline CDR1 and CDR2: MDHEN and SYDVKM. This CDR3 is CASSLPGTYEQYF. In nucleotides, the CDR3 is TGTGCCAGCAGTTTACCAGGGACATACGAGCAGTACTTC.

The gene calls are TRBV2 and TRBJ1-3; no clear D gene. The CDR3 runs to 15 residues. V was pared by 2 bases and J by 6 bases, with 14 bases between. Germline loops: CDR1 SNHLY, CDR2 FYNNEI. The CDR3 region is CASSERGYQANTIYF. DNA of the CDR3: TGTGCCAGCAGTGAACGGGGATACCAGGCAAACACCATATATTTT. Looking up the rest from reference TRBV2 and TRBJ1-3 gives the full variable domain: EPEVTQTPSHQVTQMGQEVILRCVPISNHLYFYWYRQILGQKVEFLVSFYNNEISEKSEIFDDQFSVERPDGSNFTLKIRSTKLEDSAMYFCASSERGYQANTIYFGEGSWLTVV.

The chain joins TRBV5-4 to TRBJ2-7; 7 bases are shared with TRBD2. V lost 4 bases to trimming and J lost 0 bases; unmatched junction nucleotides: 7. Germline CDR1 and CDR2: SGHNT and YYREEE (reference sequence). The CDR3 runs to 15 residues. CDR3: CASSPLGGSSYEQYF. The CDR3, as DNA: TGTGCCAGCAGCCCGCTGGGCGGGAGCTCCTACGAGCAGTACTTC. Based on the CDR3 plus reference TRBV5-4 and TRBJ2-7, the full variable domain is ETGVTQSPTHLIKTRGQQVTLRCSSQSGHNTVSWYQQALGQGPQFIFQYYREEENGRGNFPPRFSGLQFPNYSSELNVNALELDDSALYLCASSPLGGSSYEQYFGPGTRLTVT.

This sequence joins TRBV7-9 and TRBJ1-1; no clear D gene. Trimming cost V 8 bases and J 4 bases, with 17 bases left between them. The CDR3 has 14 amino acids. CDR1 is SEHNR and CDR2 is FQNEAQ in the germline V gene (reference sequence). CDR3 sequence (DNA): TGTGCCAGCTCTCCTCGTCGAGTTGCCACTGAAGCTTTCTTT. Residues: CASSPRRVATEAFF.

The chain employs TRBV13 and TRBJ2-3; D is possibly TRBD2 (9 bases). Trimming cost V 4 bases and J 1 base, with 39 bases left between them. This CDR3 comprises 24 residues. Germline-derived CDR1 and CDR2 are PRHDT and FYEKMQ (reference sequence). CDR3 nucleotides: TGTGCCAGCAGCTCCCACGGCGGGACAGGAAAAAAGGGACTAGCCGCCGGCGGCACAGATACGCAGTATTTT. Encoded protein: CASSSHGGTGKKGLAAGGTDTQYF.

V and J are TRBV9 and TRBJ2-1; 13 positions match TRBD2. The CDR3 runs to 13 residues. Looked up from germline, CDR1 is SGDLS and CDR2 is YYNGEE. Trimming removed 2 bases from V and 10 bases from J; junction bases left unmatched: 0. CDR3: CASSVGLAGEQFF. In nucleotides, the CDR3 is TGTGCCAGCAGCGTGGGACTAGCGGGAGAGCAGTTCTTC.

The rearrangement joins TRBV27 to TRBJ1-1; D is perhaps TRBD1 (6 bases). The CDR3 is 13 residues long. Germline V lookup: CDR1 MNHEY, CDR2 SMNVEV (reference sequence). V lost 5 bases to trimming and J lost 10 bases, with 17 bases between them. CDR3 DNA sequence: TGTGCCAGCAGTGTCCCTAACAGGGACCCAGCTTTCTTT. As protein: CASSVPNRDPAFF.

For this clone: Germline and junction disagree at one end, which may indicate a read error. The V and J genes are TRBV7-7 and TRBJ2-3, with 12 bases that match TRBD2. Per germline, CDR1 SSHAT and CDR2 FNYEAQ (reference sequence). The CDR3 contains 15 residues. CDR3: CASSLRLAGEDTQYF. The CDR3 DNA follows: TGTGCTAGCAGCTTAAGACTAGCGGGAGAAGATACGCAGTATTTT.

This chain uses TRBV30 with TRBJ1-4; a possible D gene is TRBD1 (5 bases). Between the trimmed V and J ends, which lost 8 bases and 5 bases, there was a span of 12 bases. The CDR3 contains 12 residues. The germline gives CDR1 GTSNPN, CDR2 SVGIG (reference sequence). The CDR3 here is CAGGRANEKLFF. The DNA of the CDR3 is TGTGCCGGGGGGAGGGCAAATGAAAAACTGTTTTTT.

The V gene is TRBV28, the J gene TRBJ1-5, with 9 bases that match TRBD1. This CDR3 spans 17 amino acids. V lost 1 base to trimming and J lost 5 bases; unmatched junction nucleotides: 9. The germline CDR1 and CDR2 sequences are MDHEN and SYDVKM. The DNA for the CDR3 is TGTGCCAGCAGTTTATCCACAGGGGGACAGGGCCATCAGCCCCAGCATTTT. It is translated as CASSLSTGGQGHQPQHF.

Written as DNA, the CDR3 is TGTGCCTGGAGTGTATCTACAGATACGCAGTATTTT. Translation gives CAWSVSTDTQYF. V and J are TRBV30 and TRBJ2-3; no reliable D call. CDR1 is GTSNPN, CDR2 SVGIG, per germline (reference sequence). This CDR3 has 12 amino acids. Trimming took 0 bases from V and 3 from J, leaving 4 bases between them.

CDR3 amino acids: CSAQYNEQFF. In DNA form, the CDR3 reads TGCAGTGCCCAATACAATGAGCAGTTCTTC. The rearrangement joins TRBV20-1 to TRBJ2-1; D ambiguous. Germline loops: CDR1 DFQATT, CDR2 SNEGSKA (reference sequence). Between the trimmed V and J ends, which lost 6 bases and 4 bases, there was a span of 4 bases. This CDR3 contains 10 residues.

The chain carries TRBV2 and TRBJ1-5; the D is unclear. The V and J ends lost 7 bases and 4 bases respectively, with 14 bases between them. This CDR3 comprises 14 residues. CDR1 SNHLY and CDR2 FYNNEI come from the germline V gene. CDR3 coding DNA: TGTGCCAGCACTTATTCCTCAGGAAATCAGCCCCAGCATTTT. Its translation is CASTYSSGNQPQHF.

The V gene is TRBV9, the J gene TRBJ2-1; D may be TRBD2 (5 bases). Deletions cut 3 bases from V and 6 bases from J, with 10 bases between. CDR1 is SGDLS, CDR2 YYNGEE, per germline. The CDR3 totals 13 residues. CDR3 region: CASSAGSANEQFF. The CDR3 DNA follows: TGTGCCAGCAGCGCGGGATCTGCCAATGAGCAGTTCTTC.

The gene calls are TRBV4-2 and TRBJ1-4, with TRBD1 identical over 12 bases. Trimming at V came to 3 bases and at J to 11 bases, leaving 7 bases not matched to a gene. The CDR3 loop spans 15 amino acids. Per the germline V gene, CDR1 is LGHNA and CDR2 is YNFKEQ. CDR3 sequence reads: CASSHPGQGARKLFF. CDR3 nucleotide sequence: TGTGCCAGCAGCCACCCGGGACAGGGGGCGCGGAAACTGTTTTTT.

This clone has a handful of counts. This rearrangement joins TRBV2 to TRBJ1-5; D not certain. The CDR3 has 15 amino acids. Germline CDR1 SNHLY, CDR2 FYNNEI. Trimming stripped 4 bases from V and 11 bases from J, with 21 bases between. The CDR3 bases are TGTGCCAGCAGTGGAGCAGCGGCCACGAATCGGGCCCAGCATTTT. Encoded protein: CASSGAAATNRAQHF.

This chain links TRBV4-2 with TRBJ2-7; TRBD1 agrees at 9 bases. This CDR3 has 16 amino acids. V was clipped by 3 bases and J by 12 bases; unmatched bases: 18. In germline, CDR1 is LGHNA, CDR2 YNFKEQ. DNA of the CDR3: TGTGCCAGCAGCCAGCCCCAGGGACAGGGTATGTACGAGAGGTACTTC. Translation gives CASSQPQGQGMYERYF.

The chain carries TRBV19 and TRBJ1-5; no reliable D call. With 0 bases removed from V and 10 bases from J, the gap between germline ends came to 10 bases. In germline, CDR1 is LNHDA, CDR2 SQIVND (reference sequence). The CDR3 runs 13 residues. The chain's CDR3 is CASSIDEGSPQHF. CDR3 DNA: TGTGCCAGTAGTATAGATGAGGGTAGCCCCCAGCATTTT.

V and J are TRBV4-1 and TRBJ1-2; D remains unclear. Germline CDR1 is MGHRA and CDR2 is YSYEKL. Trimming removed 0 bases at V and 3 bases at J, with 5 bases between. The CDR3 length is 13 residues. CDR3 DNA sequence: TGCGCCAGCAGCCAAGACCCGTACTATGGCTACACCTTC. Protein: CASSQDPYYGYTF.

V gene TRBV2 combines with J gene TRBJ2-3; 8 bases line up with TRBD1. The CDR3 loop spans 17 amino acids. Germline lookup yields CDR1 SNHLY and CDR2 FYNNEI. V shed 8 bases, J shed 4 bases, and the junction held 17 bases outside the gene matches. The CDR3 spells CASGGPSTGEWADTQYF. The CDR3 coding sequence is TGTGCCAGCGGGGGGCCGTCGACAGGGGAATGGGCAGATACGCAGTATTTT.

V gene TRBV7-6 combines with J gene TRBJ1-1, with a possible D match to TRBD1 (5 bases). The ends were cut back, 5 bases at V and 4 bases at J, with 11 bases in the middle. This CDR3 is built from 13 residues. Germline CDR1 is SGHVS and CDR2 is FNYEAQ. CDR3 amino acids: CASSPQVLTEAFF. The CDR3, as DNA: TGTGCCAGCAGCCCACAGGTTCTCACTGAAGCTTTCTTT.

The chain carries TRBV27 and TRBJ2-7; TRBD2 agrees at 8 bases. Germline CDR1 reads MNHEY; CDR2 reads SMNVEV (reference sequence). V gave up 8 bases and J gave up 4 bases; unmatched junction bases: 7. This CDR3 has 13 residues. The CDR3 DNA reads as TGTGCCAGCCGAGGAGCGGGAGTATACGAGCAGTACTTC. Translated: CASRGAGVYEQYF.